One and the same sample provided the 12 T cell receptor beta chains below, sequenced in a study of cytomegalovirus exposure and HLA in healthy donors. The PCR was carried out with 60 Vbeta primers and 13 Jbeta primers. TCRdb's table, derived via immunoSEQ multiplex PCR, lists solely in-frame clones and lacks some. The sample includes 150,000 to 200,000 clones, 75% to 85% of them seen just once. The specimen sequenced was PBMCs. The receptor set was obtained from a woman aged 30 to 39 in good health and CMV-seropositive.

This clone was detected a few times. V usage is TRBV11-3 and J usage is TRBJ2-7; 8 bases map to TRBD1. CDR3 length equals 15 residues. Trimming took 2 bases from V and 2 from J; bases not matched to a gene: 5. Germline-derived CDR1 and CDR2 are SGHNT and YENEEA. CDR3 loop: CASSLIGQGTYEQYF. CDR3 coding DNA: TGTGCCAGCAGCTTAATAGGACAGGGAACCTACGAGCAGTACTTC. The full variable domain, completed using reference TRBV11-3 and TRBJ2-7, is EAGVVQSPRYKIIEKKQPVAFWCNPISGHNTLYWYLQNLGQGPELLIRYENEEAVDDSQLPKDRFSAERLKGVDSTLKIQPAELGDSAVYLCASSLIGQGTYEQYFGPGTRLTVT.

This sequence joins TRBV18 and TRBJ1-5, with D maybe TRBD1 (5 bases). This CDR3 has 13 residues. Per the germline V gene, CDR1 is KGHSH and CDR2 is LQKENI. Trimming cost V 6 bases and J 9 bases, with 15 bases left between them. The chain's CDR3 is CASSPRVRTPQHF. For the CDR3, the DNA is TGTGCCAGCTCGCCCAGGGTAAGGACGCCCCAGCATTTT.

This chain's CDR3 is CASSLFSGWDSPLHF. The CDR3 bases are TGTGCCAGCAGCTTATTTTCAGGGTGGGATTCACCCCTCCACTTT. The V and J genes are TRBV7-9 and TRBJ1-6; D perhaps matches TRBD1 (5 bases). Germline assignment: CDR1 SEHNR and CDR2 FQNEAQ (reference sequence). This CDR3 is built from 15 residues. The V gene lost 2 bases and the J gene lost 8 bases, with 13 bases spanning the gap.

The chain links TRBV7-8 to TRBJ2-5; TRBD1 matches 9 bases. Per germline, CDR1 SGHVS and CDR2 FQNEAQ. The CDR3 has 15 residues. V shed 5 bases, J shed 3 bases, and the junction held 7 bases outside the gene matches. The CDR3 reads CASSRRDRAKETQYF. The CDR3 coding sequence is TGTGCCAGCAGCCGCCGGGACAGGGCGAAAGAGACCCAGTACTTC.

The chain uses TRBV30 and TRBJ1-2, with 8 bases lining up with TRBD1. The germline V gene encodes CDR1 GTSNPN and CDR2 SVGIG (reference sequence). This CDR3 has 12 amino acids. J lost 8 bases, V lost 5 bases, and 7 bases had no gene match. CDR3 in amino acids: CAWSPGGGGYTF. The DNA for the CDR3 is TGTGCCTGGTCCCCAGGGGGCGGGGGCTACACCTTC.

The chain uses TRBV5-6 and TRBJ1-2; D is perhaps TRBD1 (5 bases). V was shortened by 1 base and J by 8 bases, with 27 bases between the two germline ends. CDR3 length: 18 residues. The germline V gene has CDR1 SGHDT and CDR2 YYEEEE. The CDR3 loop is CASSLWSTGKSLRWGYTF. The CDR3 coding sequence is TGTGCCAGCAGCTTGTGGTCAACAGGAAAATCCCTTCGCTGGGGCTACACCTTC.

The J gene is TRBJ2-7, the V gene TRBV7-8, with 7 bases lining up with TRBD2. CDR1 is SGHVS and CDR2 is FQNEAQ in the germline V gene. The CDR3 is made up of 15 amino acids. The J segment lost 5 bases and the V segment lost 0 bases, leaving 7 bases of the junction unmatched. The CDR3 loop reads CASSLAPGLSDEQYF. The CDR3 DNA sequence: TGTGCCAGCAGCTTAGCCCCGGGACTATCGGACGAGCAGTACTTC.

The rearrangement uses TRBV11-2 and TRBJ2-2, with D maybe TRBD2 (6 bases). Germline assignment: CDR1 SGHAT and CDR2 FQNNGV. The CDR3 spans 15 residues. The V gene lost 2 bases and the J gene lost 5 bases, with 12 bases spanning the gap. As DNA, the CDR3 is TGTGCCAGCAGCTTAAATACAGGAGGGACCGGGGAGCTGTTTTTT. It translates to CASSLNTGGTGELFF.

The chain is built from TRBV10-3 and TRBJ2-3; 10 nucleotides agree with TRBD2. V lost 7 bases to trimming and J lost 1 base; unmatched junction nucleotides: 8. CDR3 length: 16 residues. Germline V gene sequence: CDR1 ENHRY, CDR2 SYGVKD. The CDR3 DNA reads TGTGCCATCACGGCTAGCGGGGGCCTCGGCACAGATACGCAGTATTTT. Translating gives CAITASGGLGTDTQYF.

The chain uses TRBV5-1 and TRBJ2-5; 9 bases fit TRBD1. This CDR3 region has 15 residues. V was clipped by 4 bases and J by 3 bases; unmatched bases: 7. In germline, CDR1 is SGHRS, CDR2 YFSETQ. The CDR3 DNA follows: TGCGCCAGCAGCCCTCTCGGGACAGGGAAAGAGACCCAGTACTTC. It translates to CASSPLGTGKETQYF.

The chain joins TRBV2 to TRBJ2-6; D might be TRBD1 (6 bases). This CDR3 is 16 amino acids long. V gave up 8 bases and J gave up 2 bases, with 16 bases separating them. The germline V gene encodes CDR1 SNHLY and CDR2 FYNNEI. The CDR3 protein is CASCGQPPTGANVLTF. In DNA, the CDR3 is TGTGCCAGCTGCGGACAGCCTCCGACTGGGGCCAACGTCCTGACTTTC. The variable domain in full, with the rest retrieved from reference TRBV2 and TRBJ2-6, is EPEVTQTPSHQVTQMGQEVILRCVPISNHLYFYWYRQILGQKVEFLVSFYNNEISEKSEIFDDQFSVERPDGSNFTLKIRSTKLEDSAMYFCASCGQPPTGANVLTFGAGSRLTVL.

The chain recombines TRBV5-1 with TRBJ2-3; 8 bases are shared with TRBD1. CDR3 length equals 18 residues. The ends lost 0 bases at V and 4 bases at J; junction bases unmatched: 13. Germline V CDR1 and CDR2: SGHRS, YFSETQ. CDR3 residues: CASSLGLTGTGPADTQYF. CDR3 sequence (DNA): TGCGCCAGCAGCTTGGGGCTAACCGGGACAGGCCCCGCAGATACGCAGTATTTT.